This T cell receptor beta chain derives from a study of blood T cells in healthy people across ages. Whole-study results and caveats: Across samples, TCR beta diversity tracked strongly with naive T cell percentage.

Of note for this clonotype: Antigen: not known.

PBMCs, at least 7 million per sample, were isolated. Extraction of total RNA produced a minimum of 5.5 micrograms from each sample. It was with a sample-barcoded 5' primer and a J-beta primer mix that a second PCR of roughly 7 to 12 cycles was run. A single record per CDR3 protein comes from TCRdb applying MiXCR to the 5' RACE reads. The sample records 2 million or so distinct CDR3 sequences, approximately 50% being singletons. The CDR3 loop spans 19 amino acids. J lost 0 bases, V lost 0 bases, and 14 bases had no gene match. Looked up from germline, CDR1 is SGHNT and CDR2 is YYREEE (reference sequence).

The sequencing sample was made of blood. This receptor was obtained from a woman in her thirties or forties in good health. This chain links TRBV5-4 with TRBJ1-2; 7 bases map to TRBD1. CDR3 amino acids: CASSLEWLPGGGTNYGYTF. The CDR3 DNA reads TGTGCCAGCAGCTTGGAATGGTTACCAGGGGGGGGTACTAACTATGGCTACACCTTC.